These T cell receptor beta chains were read from a single sample in a study of human T cells and chemical hapten exposure. Using its own MiXCR run on the RACE reads, TCRdb lists one record per CDR3 protein. The table has about 120,000 distinct CDR3 sequences, about 12% seen once. The sample here was whole blood, taken in connection with sensitization to the hapten diphenylcyclopropenone (DPC). All receptors derive from a woman aged 50 to 60 with alopecia areata. Some clones in this sample may be carry-over from other donors' samples. Each CDR3 is given with its conserved first and last residue. Each record gives: V gene, D gene, clone size, J gene, CDR3 DNA, CDR3 protein. A D gene is named only where the DNA matches it firmly. Where a row states a size, it is once, few, many or the class of an expanded clone; other rows omit it.

>TRBV3-1|NA|NA|TRBJ2-7
TGTGCCAGCAGCCAAGTTGGAGCTTCCAAGCAGTACTTC
CASSQVGASKQYF
>TRBV6-6|TRBD1|many|TRBJ1-6
TGTGCCAGCAGTTACTCATTCTTCGGACAGGGTGAAAACTCACCCCTCCACTTT
CASSYSFFGQGENSPLHF
>TRBV2|TRBD1|few|TRBJ1-1
TGTGCCAGCAGGGGACAGGGAACTGAAGCTTTCTTT
CASRGQGTEAFF
>TRBV7-8|NA|few|TRBJ2-6
TGTGCCAGCAGCTTAGTGCCCTCTGGGGCCAACGTCCTGACTTTC
CASSLVPSGANVLTF
>TRBV3-1|NA|NA|TRBJ2-1
TGTGCCAGCAGCCAAGATCGGAGCCACAATGAGCAGTTCTTC
CASSQDRSHNEQFF
>TRBV10-3|TRBD1|few|TRBJ2-3
TGTGCCATCATGGGGACAGCCCAAGGAGATACGCAGTATTTT
CAIMGTAQGDTQYF
>TRBV7-9|NA|many|TRBJ1-2
TGTGCCAGCAGCTTACTAATTCTACAGGGTGCTAACTATGGCTACACCTTC
CASSLLILQGANYGYTF
>TRBV27|TRBD2|few|TRBJ2-3
TGTGCCAGCAGTACACTAGCGGTGTACACAGATACGCAGTATTTT
CASSTLAVYTDTQYF
>TRBV29-1|NA|few|TRBJ2-1
TGCAGCGTTGACGCCCATGGGGGACCCTACAATGAGCAGTTCTTC
CSVDAHGGPYNEQFF
>TRBV18|NA|many|TRBJ1-2
TGTGCCAGCTCCCCAGCGGGGGGATATGGCTACACCTTC
CASSPAGGYGYTF
>TRBV6-4|NA|few|TRBJ1-5
TGTGCCAGCAGTGACTCGAGGTCCATCGGGGGCCCCTTTAGGAATAGCCAGCCCCAGCATTTT
CASSDSRSIGGPFRNSQPQHF
>TRBV7-2|TRBD2|NA|TRBJ2-7
TGTGCCAGCAGTCTAGCGGGGGGGAATTCCTACGAGCAGTACTTC
CASSLAGGNSYEQYF
>TRBV6-6|NA|few|TRBJ2-7
TGTGCCACCCGAGACAGTTCCCAACTCGAGCAGTACTTC
CATRDSSQLEQYF
>TRBV4-1|TRBD2|few|TRBJ2-7
TGCGCCAGCAGCCAAGTGAACGGGGGGGCCTACGAGCAGTACTTC
CASSQVNGGAYEQYF
>TRBV12-3/TRBV12-4|TRBD1|few|TRBJ1-1
TGTGCCAGCAGAAATACAGGGGACTTCGAAGCTTTCTTT
CASRNTGDFEAFF
>TRBV29-1|NA|few|TRBJ1-1
TGCAGCGTTCGACCGAACGGGAACACTGAAGCTTTCTTT
CSVRPNGNTEAFF
>TRBV5-1|NA|many|TRBJ1-1
TGCGCCAGCGGTACGGGGGCTACTGAAGCTTTCTTT
CASGTGATEAFF
>TRBV10-2|NA|NA|TRBJ1-6
TGCGCCAGCAGTGAGTCGGCAGGGAAATTGAATTCACCCCTCCACTTT
CASSESAGKLNSPLHF
>TRBV12-3/TRBV12-4|TRBD1|many|TRBJ1-1
TGTGCCAGCAGTTTAGGGGACAGGGGCACTGAAGCTTTCTTT
CASSLGDRGTEAFF
>TRBV11-2|NA|many|TRBJ2-1
TGTGCCAGCGAACGTTCCTCCTACAATGAGCAGTTCTTC
CASERSSYNEQFF
>TRBV28|NA|NA|TRBJ2-7
TGTGCCAGCAAAGTCGGGATGGGTAACGAGCAGTACTTC
CASKVGMGNEQYF
>TRBV5-5|TRBD2|NA|TRBJ2-5
TGTGCCAGCAGCAAGACTAGCGGGAGGGCCATGGAGACCCAGTACTTC
CASSKTSGRAMETQYF
>TRBV7-2|NA|few|TRBJ2-1
TGTGCCAGCAGCTTTTTTAATGAGCAGTTCTTC
CASSFFNEQFF
>TRBV6-1|NA|many|TRBJ1-3
TGTGCCAGCAGTGAAGGTCTAGGAGACGGAAACACCATATATTTT
CASSEGLGDGNTIYF
>TRBV25-1|NA|NA|TRBJ2-7
TGTGCCAGCAGTGAATTTAGGGCCGGCGAGCAGTACTTC
CASSEFRAGEQYF
>TRBV12-3/TRBV12-4|TRBD1|many|TRBJ1-1
TGTGCCAGCAGAGACCGGACAGGGGCTCGTTCCGAAGCTTTCTTT
CASRDRTGARSEAFF
>TRBV7-6|NA|many|TRBJ2-5
TGTGCCAGCAGCTTAAACGCGCTCCAAGAGACCCAGTACTTC
CASSLNALQETQYF
>TRBV5-1|NA|many|TRBJ2-5
TGCGCCAGCAGCTTAAAAGAGACCCAGTACTTC
CASSLKETQYF
>TRBV5-6|NA|few|TRBJ2-7
TGTGCCAGCAGCTGGGGGGTATCGTTCCACGAGCAGTACTTC
CASSWGVSFHEQYF
>TRBV2|NA|few|TRBJ2-1
TGTGCCAGCGGGAAGAGCGAGCAGTTCTTC
CASGKSEQFF
>TRBV10-3|TRBD1|NA|TRBJ2-6
TGTGCCATCAGTGAGTCTCCGGGACAGGGGGCGTCCTCTGGGGCCAACGTCCTGACTTTC
CAISESPGQGASSGANVLTF
>TRBV12-3/TRBV12-4|TRBD1|NA|TRBJ1-1
TGTGCCAGCGGTCAGGGGGGAAGAGTCACTGAAGCTTTCTTT
CASGQGGRVTEAFF
>TRBV10-2|NA|many|TRBJ2-3
TGCGCCAGCAGTGAGTCGACGGGCTCAGACCTTAGCACAGATACGCAGTATTTT
CASSESTGSDLSTDTQYF
>TRBV19|TRBD1|NA|TRBJ1-1
TGTGCCAGTAGACACAGGGGGCGCATGGACACTGAAGCTTTCTTT
CASRHRGRMDTEAFF
>TRBV6-5|NA|NA|TRBJ2-7
TGTGCCAGCAGACGCCCCGACAGGTCTTACGAGCAGTACTTC
CASRRPDRSYEQYF
>TRBV5-1|TRBD1|NA|TRBJ1-2
TGCGCCAGCAGCATGGGACAGGCCCCTACGGGCGGCTACACCTTC
CASSMGQAPTGGYTF
>TRBV20-1|TRBD1|few|TRBJ2-5
TGCAGTGCTAGAGATTACTTCAGGGGGATCGAGACCCAGTACTTC
CSARDYFRGIETQYF
>TRBV4-1|TRBD1|NA|TRBJ1-2
TGCGCCAGCAGCCCAGACAGGGCCGGACGGTATGGCTACACCTTC
CASSPDRAGRYGYTF
>TRBV7-9|NA|NA|TRBJ2-1
TGTGCCAGCAGCCCCAGAGGAGGACTTTACCATGAGCAGTTCTTC
CASSPRGGLYHEQFF
>TRBV28|TRBD2|many|TRBJ2-1
TGTGCCAGCAGTTTGAGGCTTTCTAGCGGGAGGCACAATGAGCAGTTCTTC
CASSLRLSSGRHNEQFF
>TRBV28|TRBD1|few|TRBJ2-7
TGTGCCAGCAGCCCACAGGGGGGTGAGGATGGGGAGCAGTACTTC
CASSPQGGEDGEQYF
>TRBV7-8|NA|NA|TRBJ2-7
TGTGCCAGCAGCCCTGACAGAACCTACGAGCAGTACTTC
CASSPDRTYEQYF
>TRBV28|NA|few|TRBJ1-5
TGTGCCAGCAGTCTACTCCGTAGCAATCAGCCCCAGCATTTT
CASSLLRSNQPQHF
>TRBV7-7|NA|few|TRBJ2-2
TGTGCCAGCAGCTTATACGACTCCACCGGGGAGCTGTTTTTT
CASSLYDSTGELFF
>TRBV4-3|TRBD1|NA|TRBJ2-7
TGCGCCAGCAGCCAAGAGGGGACAGGGAACTACGAGCAGTACTTC
CASSQEGTGNYEQYF
>TRBV18|NA|many|TRBJ1-1
TGTGCCAGCTCGCCATTCCAGGGGCACACTGAAGCTTTCTTT
CASSPFQGHTEAFF
>TRBV20-1|NA|many|TRBJ1-1
TGCAGTGCTAGACGTCCAGGGAAGGAACAGGCTTTCTTT
CSARRPGKEQAFF
>TRBV6-2/TRBV6-3|NA|few|TRBJ1-5
TGTGCCAGCAGTCGACCGTATAGCAATCAGCCCCAGCATTTT
CASSRPYSNQPQHF
>TRBV7-8|NA|many|TRBJ1-6
TGTGCCAGCACCCCAGGGGTCAACTCCTATAATTCACCCCTCCACTTT
CASTPGVNSYNSPLHF
>TRBV7-9|NA|few|TRBJ2-3
TGTGCCAGCAGCAATGTAAGGGGACACACAGATACGCAGTATTTT
CASSNVRGHTDTQYF
>TRBV12-3/TRBV12-4|TRBD1|many|TRBJ1-5
TGTGCCAGCAGACGTCTGGACAGGGGGCTTGCGCAGCCCCAGCATTTT
CASRRLDRGLAQPQHF
>TRBV2|TRBD1|NA|TRBJ1-1
TGTGCCAGCAGTCTACGGACAGGTGGGAACACTGAAGCTTTCTTT
CASSLRTGGNTEAFF
>TRBV9|NA|many|TRBJ2-7
TGTGCCAGCAGCGTAGCTGACCCAAGTATTCCCTACGAGCAGTACTTC
CASSVADPSIPYEQYF
>TRBV6-2/TRBV6-3|NA|many|TRBJ2-3
TGTGCCAGCAGTTACTCCGGCGCCTACCCCATTCTGGATACGCAGTATTTT
CASSYSGAYPILDTQYF
>TRBV6-6|TRBD2|NA|TRBJ2-1
TGTGCCAGCAGTTTAGCGGGCCTATCAGTGAGCAATGAGCAGTTCTTC
CASSLAGLSVSNEQFF
>TRBV6-1|NA|many|TRBJ1-2
TGTGCCAGCAGTGAAGCCATGGCGAGCCCCATAGGTGGCTACACCTTC
CASSEAMASPIGGYTF
>TRBV28|TRBD1|NA|TRBJ1-5
TGTGCCAGCAGTTCTGGGACAGCCCTCATGCATTTT
CASSSGTALMHF
>TRBV7-2|NA|few|TRBJ1-1
TGTGCCAGCAGCTGGAGGGGAGGGGCGCCCACTGAAGCTTTCTTT
CASSWRGGAPTEAFF
>TRBV12-3/TRBV12-4|TRBD1|many|TRBJ1-1
TGTGCCAGCAGCGGCCCGGGGACAGGGAACACTGAAGCTTTCTTT
CASSGPGTGNTEAFF